This TCR beta chain was documented in a study of CD8 T cells in ankylosing spondylitis. As to this clonotype: Antigen: not known.

TCRdb ran MiXCR on the 5' RACE reads and lists one entry per CDR3 protein. The sample holds hundreds of thousands of distinct CDR3 sequences; about 11% are singletons and the top ten take 0.45% to 0.6%. Germline CDR1 reads KGHSH; CDR2 reads LQKENI. Trimming removed 5 bases at V and 3 bases at J, with 14 bases between. This CDR3 has 15 amino acids. Findings and caveats of the study: Blood of patients with ankylosing spondylitis appeared to be characterized by a TCR beta motif of seven or eight highly homologous variants.

V usage is TRBV18 and J usage is TRBJ1-3; D might be TRBD1 (5 bases). Sequenced sample: blood, either unsorted or a sorted T cell fraction (not recorded which). This clonotype originated in a male donor with ankylosing spondylitis. CDR3 sequence: CASSTIGTSGNTIYF. CDR3 bases: TGTGCCAGCTCAACAATCGGGACGAGTGGAAACACCATATATTTT.